The clone carrying this T cell receptor beta chain turned up a few times. J lost 7 bases, V lost 6 bases, and 5 bases had no gene match. This CDR3 has 13 amino acids. This specimen belongs to a study of T-cell reconstitution after alpha-beta-depleted transplantation in children. Using unique molecular identifiers, the investigators prepared the TCRbeta library. TCRdb used MiXCR to reprocess the PCR reads, holding one entry per CDR3 protein. Of 600,000 to 700,000 distinct CDR3 sequences listed, approximately 15% are singletons. The rearrangement joins TRBV23-1 to TRBJ1-4, with 7 bases aligning to TRBD1. TRBV23-1 falls under the ORF class, with uncertain function. The material was PBMCs from the stem cell graft donor, obtained from the stem cell graft. This sequence originates from a human donor who donated a stem cell graft to a child with acute myeloid leukemia. In DNA form, the CDR3 reads TGCGCCAGCAGGGAGGGGGCGGTTGAAAAACTGTTTTTT. Translating gives CASREGAVEKLFF.